This T cell receptor (beta chain) came from a study of shared clonotypes between healthy human individuals (dated by TCRdb to the early 2020s). Regarding the research as a whole: Three men and a couple of women, aged 18 to 49 years, made up the cohort. To estimate repertoire size and how much clonotypes are shared between individuals, the study performed deep sequencing of blood TCR repertoires from roughly five healthy adults. To increase sequencing depth and limit assay-specific biases, TCR repertoire library preparation and sequencing were carried out by different laboratories using diverse techniques. Each donor's leukapheresis produced roughly between about 0.8 and 10 billion PBMCs.

This clone occurred once. No antigen is known for it. This sequence may be a read error, since a much larger clone differs from it by one base. Using the deep immunoSEQ assay, multiplex PCR amplified TCR CDR3 regions from genomic DNA. Genomic DNA extracted from each cell subset was distributed evenly over all wells of several immunoSEQ 96-well plates, and each plate served as one replicate. For unsorted PBMC, about 0.3 ug genomic DNA, equal to about 29,000 T cell genomes, was loaded into each replicate PCR. Genomic DNA from unsorted PBMC was sequenced over ten immunoSEQ deep assay plates. Purified libraries were quantified with a Qubit 3.0 fluorometer, sized on a Bioanalyzer 2100, and re-quantified with the KAPA Library Quantification kit. A separate single-read 150-cycle Illumina NextSeq 550 flow cell was used to sequence each immunoSEQ 96-well plate. The source study handled its data this way. Because the immunoSEQ output included only junctional sequences and no quality scores, the filtering could not be the same as the filtering used for full-length reads. Sequences were annotated with PyIR, a Python wrapper for IgBLAST v1.9, using IMGT germline references to assign V/J genes and CDR3. Reads were filtered out if the reads had weak V/J assignments (E-value above 1e-6), no CDR3, stop codons, out-of-frame junctions, or ambiguous translated residues. A V3J clonotype was defined by an identical inferred V gene, J gene, and CDR3 amino acid sequence. To compute the percentage overlap between repertoires, the number of shared unique clonotypes was divided by the size of the smaller repertoire. Repertoire richness was assessed with RTK rarefaction, the Chao1 estimator, and Recon v2.1 estimates of unobserved clonotypes. TCRdb re-hosts the immuneACCESS table, in-frame sequences only. Its copies lack some clones; in the studies checked, an unresolved V gene accounts for under half of them, and the cause for the rest is not known. The V and J calls and clone size were taken over from that table, and D and trimming were inferred from the DNA. This sample comprises about 87,000 clones, around 47% of them detected only once. The ten top clones hold over 12% of the sample.

Paper-wide results and their limitations: The small number of donors limited the genetic and exposure-history diversity represented. Based on pairwise subsampling, the degree of clonotype sharing among donors was expected to be affected by sequencing depth. Only blood was sampled, and tissue TCR repertoires likely differ from those in blood.

The CDR3 runs 13 residues from the cysteine to the phenylalanine. Kept here is only the CDR3 DNA, which spans 39 bases and is read in frame from base 1. CDR1 and CDR2, per the germline V gene, are SGHDT and YYEEEE. Healthy HIV-negative adults with no recently reported acute infections or vaccinations were included as donors. Every donor was a Caucasian adult residing in Nashville, Tennessee, USA. In the unsorted samples, 70 million to 95 million PBMCs were counted, and genomic DNA was extracted using the QIAamp DNA Blood Mini kit. Blood was obtained by leukapheresis, after which PBMCs were separated by Ficoll-Histopaque density gradient centrifugation and cryopreserved in liquid nitrogen vapor phase.

Here the chain combines TRBV5-6 and TRBJ2-5; the D gene cannot be resolved reliably. Sequenced input: PBMCs. The receptor's source is a woman aged 40 to 50 in good health. Some clones in this sample may be carry-over from other donors' samples. The DNA sequence is as follows: TGCGCCAGCAGCCTGATACAGACAGAGACCCAGTACTTC. This encodes CASSLIQTETQYF.